The next 10 T cell receptor beta chains were all read from a single sample in a study of vaccination effects on CD4 cells after COVID-19. Antigen specificity for these receptors is unknown. It was after 10 days of culture that CD4+ T cells were isolated. PCR-confirmed SARS-CoV-2 infection occurred in the person between March and December 2020. The vaccine given was either BNT162b2 or mRNA-1273, in two doses. Profiling relied on immunoSEQ multiplex PCR, and the TCRdb table lists in-frame clones only, not all of them. This table holds 45,000 to 55,000 clones, about 74% found once. The starting material was CD4+ T cells from PBMCs cultured without peptide, obtained after COVID-19 vaccination. The receptors were gathered from a human donor who had a prior SARS-CoV-2 infection.

This rearrangement joins TRBV7-2 to TRBJ2-2; 10 bases fit TRBD1. V trimming: 5 bases; J trimming: 2 bases; junction bases outside the gene matches: 2. The germline CDR1 and CDR2 sequences are SGHTA and FQGNSA. The CDR3 is 15 residues long. The CDR3, as DNA: TGTGCCAGCAGCCGGGACAGGGGAAACACCGGGGAGCTGTTTTTT. Translation gives CASSRDRGNTGELFF.

This rearrangement joins TRBV5-1 to TRBJ1-4, with TRBD1 matching over 8 bases. Germline-derived CDR1 and CDR2 are SGHRS and YFSETQ. The V segment lost 6 bases and the J segment 8 bases; nucleotides outside the gene matches: 6. This CDR3 region has 13 residues. The CDR3, as DNA: TGCGCCAGCAAGGGACAGGAGGCCGAAAAACTGTTTTTT. Encoded protein: CASKGQEAEKLFF.

This clone was seen more than once but under ten times. This sequence joins TRBV11-2 and TRBJ2-1; 9 positions agree with TRBD2. V shed 4 bases and J 8 bases; nucleotides not matched to a gene: 9. Germline V CDR1 and CDR2: SGHAT, FQNNGV. This CDR3 region has 15 residues. In nucleotides, the CDR3 is TGTGCCAGCAGCTCCGTTAGCGGGAGAATAGATGAGCAGTTCTTC. Residues: CASSSVSGRIDEQFF.

The genes are TRBV6-6 and TRBJ2-3; no reliable D call. Between the trimmed V and J ends, which lost 8 bases and 4 bases, there was a span of 10 bases. The germline V gene has CDR1 MNHNY and CDR2 SVGAGI (reference sequence). This CDR3 region has 12 residues. The CDR3 loop reads CASRGGSDTQYF. As DNA, the CDR3 is TGTGCCAGCCGAGGTGGGTCAGATACGCAGTATTTT.

The chain employs TRBV5-1 and TRBJ2-3; TRBD1 matches at 8 bases. CDR3 length equals 15 residues. Trimming at V came to 1 base and at J to 4 bases, leaving 5 bases not matched to a gene. Per the germline V gene, CDR1 is SGHRS and CDR2 is YFSETQ. The CDR3 reads CASSLQGAIADTQYF. Written as DNA, the CDR3 is TGCGCCAGCAGCTTGCAGGGGGCGATCGCAGATACGCAGTATTTT. Combining the CDR3 with reference TRBV5-1 and TRBJ2-3 gives the whole variable domain KAGVTQTPRYLIKTRGQQVTLSCSPISGHRSVSWYQQTPGQGLQFLFEYFSETQRNKGNFPGRFSGRQFSNSRSEMNVSTLELGDSALYLCASSLQGAIADTQYFGPGTRLTVL.

This clone was recorded a few times. This chain links TRBV5-4 with TRBJ2-7; 9 nucleotides agree with TRBD1. CDR1 is SGHNT and CDR2 is YYREEE in the germline V gene (reference sequence). The CDR3 loop spans 15 amino acids. With 4 bases clipped from V and 3 bases from J, the junction kept 8 bases outside the gene matches. For the CDR3, the DNA is TGTGCCAGCAGCCCGGGCGGGACAGGGATCTACGAGCAGTACTTC. The encoded protein is CASSPGGTGIYEQYF.

J is TRBJ2-3 and V is TRBV2, with TRBD2 as a possible D gene (6 bases). The V gene's germline CDR1 is SNHLY and CDR2 FYNNEI. V was clipped by 3 bases and J by 14 bases, with 18 bases between them. This CDR3 has 13 residues. CDR3 nucleotides: TGTGCCAGCAGTGACTCGCGAGGAGGGAGGATGTATTTT. Translation gives CASSDSRGGRMYF.

The chain uses TRBV15 and TRBJ1-5, with a possible D match to TRBD1 (6 bases). The germline gives CDR1 LNHNV, CDR2 YYDKDF (reference sequence). The V gene lost 3 bases and the J gene lost 5 bases, with 17 bases spanning the gap. The CDR3 consists of 16 residues. In nucleotides, the CDR3 is TGTGCCACCAGCAGGGGATCTGGGGGCTACTATCAGCCCCAGCATTTT. Its translation: CATSRGSGGYYQPQHF.

This clone was picked up one time. This chain links TRBV24-1 with TRBJ2-1, with 13 bases fitting TRBD2. CDR1 and CDR2 (germline): KGHDR, SFDVKD. The CDR3 runs to 15 residues. The V segment lost 4 bases and the J segment 9 bases; nucleotides outside the gene matches: 5. As DNA, the CDR3 is TGTGCCACCAGTGACCAAGGACTAGCGGGAGCTGAGCAGTTCTTC. Translating it yields CATSDQGLAGAEQFF.

The rearrangement uses TRBV21-1 and TRBJ1-5. TRBV21-1 is a pseudogene. This CDR3 spans 12 amino acids. The DNA of the CDR3 is TGTGCCAGCAGCCCGAGATATCAGCCCCAGCATTTT. This gives the protein CASSPRYQPQHF.